This T cell receptor (beta chain) was retrieved from a study of T cell changes during pregnancy in multiple sclerosis. From germline, CDR1 is SGHNT and CDR2 YYREEE (reference sequence). J lost 5 bases, V lost 1 base, and 10 bases had no gene match. This CDR3 is built from 16 residues. Only in-frame clones appear in the TCRdb table, and some are missing; sequencing was by immunoSEQ multiplex PCR. This sample has about 67,000 clones, with more than 85% found just once. The receptor was isolated from a female donor with multiple sclerosis, enrolled in a pregnancy study. The input for sequencing was peripheral blood, taken in the second trimester of pregnancy. The chain is built from TRBV5-4 and TRBJ2-3; TRBD2 aligns across 7 bases. The CDR3 reads CASSLKLARELDTQYF. In nucleotides, the CDR3 is TGTGCCAGCAGCTTGAAACTAGCGAGGGAGTTAGATACGCAGTATTTT.